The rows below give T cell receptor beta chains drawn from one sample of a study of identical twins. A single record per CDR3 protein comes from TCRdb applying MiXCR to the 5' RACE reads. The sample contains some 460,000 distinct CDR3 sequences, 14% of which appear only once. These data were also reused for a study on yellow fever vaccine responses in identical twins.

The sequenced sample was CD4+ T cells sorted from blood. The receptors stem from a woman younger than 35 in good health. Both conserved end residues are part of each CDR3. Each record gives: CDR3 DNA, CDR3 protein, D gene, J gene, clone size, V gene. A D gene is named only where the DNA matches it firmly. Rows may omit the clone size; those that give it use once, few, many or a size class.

CDR3 DNA: TGTGCCAGCAGCTTAGCGGGGTTTAGCAATCAGCCCCAGCATTTT
CDR3 protein: CASSLAGFSNQPQHF
D gene: NA
J gene: TRBJ1-5
clone size: many
V gene: TRBV7-9

CDR3 DNA: TGCAGCGTTACCCCCCCGGGGGCAGGGACTGAAGCTTTCTTT
CDR3 protein: CSVTPPGAGTEAFF
D gene: NA
J gene: TRBJ1-1
clone size: few
V gene: TRBV29-1

CDR3 DNA: TGTGCCAGCAGCCAAGAACAGGGCCGCTATGGCTGCACCTTC
CDR3 protein: CASSQEQGRYGCTF
D gene: NA
J gene: TRBJ1-2
clone size: NA
V gene: TRBV4-2

CDR3 DNA: TGCAGTGCTAGGACCCAGGGGAGCTCCTACAATGAGCAGTTCTTC
CDR3 protein: CSARTQGSSYNEQFF
D gene: NA
J gene: TRBJ2-1
clone size: NA
V gene: TRBV20-1

CDR3 DNA: TGTGCCAGCAGTTCCGCCGTGGGGACCCAGTACTTC
CDR3 protein: CASSSAVGTQYF
D gene: NA
J gene: TRBJ2-5
clone size: NA
V gene: TRBV6-5

CDR3 DNA: TGTGCCGGAGGAGCGGGGGGGCTAGCCAAAAACATTCAGTACTTC
CDR3 protein: CAGGAGGLAKNIQYF
D gene: TRBD2
J gene: TRBJ2-4
clone size: NA
V gene: TRBV30

CDR3 DNA: TGTGCCAGCAGTGAAAGCGCTACCACAGATACGCAGTATTTT
CDR3 protein: CASSESATTDTQYF
D gene: NA
J gene: TRBJ2-3
clone size: few
V gene: TRBV6-1

CDR3 DNA: TGTGCCACCAGCAGGGCCGTAGCGGGGGCCTACGAGCAGTACTTC
CDR3 protein: CATSRAVAGAYEQYF
D gene: TRBD2
J gene: TRBJ2-7
clone size: NA
V gene: TRBV15

CDR3 DNA: TGTGCCAGCAGCTTAGAAGCACCGGGATTGGGAAGCAATCAGCCCCAGCATTTT
CDR3 protein: CASSLEAPGLGSNQPQHF
D gene: NA
J gene: TRBJ1-5
clone size: few
V gene: TRBV11-2

CDR3 DNA: TGTGCCACCAGTGATGGACAGGGGGAGTTGGAGACCCAGTACTTC
CDR3 protein: CATSDGQGELETQYF
D gene: TRBD1
J gene: TRBJ2-5
clone size: NA
V gene: TRBV24-1

CDR3 DNA: TGCAGTGCTAGCCCGACTAGCGGGAGTCCGTTCTTC
CDR3 protein: CSASPTSGSPFF
D gene: TRBD2
J gene: TRBJ2-1
clone size: few
V gene: TRBV20-1

CDR3 DNA: TGTGCCAGCAGTTATAGCGGGGGCTACAATGAGCAGTTCTTC
CDR3 protein: CASSYSGGYNEQFF
D gene: TRBD2
J gene: TRBJ2-1
clone size: NA
V gene: TRBV3-1

CDR3 DNA: TGTGCCAGCAACAATCAGGGGGCTCCCTCAAACCAAGAGACCCAGTACTTC
CDR3 protein: CASNNQGAPSNQETQYF
D gene: TRBD1
J gene: TRBJ2-5
clone size: few
V gene: TRBV7-8

CDR3 DNA: TGTGCCAGCAGCTTGCGGGGGGATGGTGAGCAGTTCTTC
CDR3 protein: CASSLRGDGEQFF
D gene: TRBD2
J gene: TRBJ2-1
clone size: many
V gene: TRBV7-2

CDR3 DNA: TGTGCCAGCACCTACGGCTGGAAAGAGACCCAGTACTTC
CDR3 protein: CASTYGWKETQYF
D gene: NA
J gene: TRBJ2-5
clone size: NA
V gene: TRBV7-2

CDR3 DNA: TGCAGTGCTAGTCAGGGCTTTAATGAAAAACTGTTTTTT
CDR3 protein: CSASQGFNEKLFF
D gene: NA
J gene: TRBJ1-4
clone size: few
V gene: TRBV20-1

CDR3 DNA: TGTGCCAGCACCCCATACGGACAGGGGGCAGTTTATGAGCAGTTCTTC
CDR3 protein: CASTPYGQGAVYEQFF
D gene: TRBD1
J gene: TRBJ2-1
clone size: NA
V gene: TRBV28

CDR3 DNA: TGTGCCACCAGCACCACGAAGACCCTAGCGGACACAGATACGCAGTATTTT
CDR3 protein: CATSTTKTLADTDTQYF
D gene: TRBD2
J gene: TRBJ2-3
clone size: few
V gene: TRBV15

CDR3 DNA: TGTGCCAGCAGCTTGGCGGGGTACAGCAGAAACAACTATGGCTACACCTTC
CDR3 protein: CASSLAGYSRNNYGYTF
D gene: NA
J gene: TRBJ1-2
clone size: NA
V gene: TRBV5-5

CDR3 DNA: TGTGCCAGCAACCCTAGCGGGAGCACCGGGGAGCTGTTTTTT
CDR3 protein: CASNPSGSTGELFF
D gene: TRBD2
J gene: TRBJ2-2
clone size: NA
V gene: TRBV28

CDR3 DNA: TGTGCCAGCACCTTGAGGGACAACTCCTACGAGCAGTACTTC
CDR3 protein: CASTLRDNSYEQYF
D gene: NA
J gene: TRBJ2-7
clone size: NA
V gene: TRBV12-3/TRBV12-4

CDR3 DNA: TGTGCCAGCAGACATGATTCCTACGAGCAGTACTTC
CDR3 protein: CASRHDSYEQYF
D gene: NA
J gene: TRBJ2-7
clone size: few
V gene: TRBV11-2

CDR3 DNA: TGTGCCAGCAGTTTCGGGTACGAGCAGTACTTC
CDR3 protein: CASSFGYEQYF
D gene: NA
J gene: TRBJ2-7
clone size: many
V gene: TRBV12-3/TRBV12-4

CDR3 DNA: TGCAGCGTTGCCGACCAGGCTTATGGCTACACCTTC
CDR3 protein: CSVADQAYGYTF
D gene: NA
J gene: TRBJ1-2
clone size: many
V gene: TRBV29-1

CDR3 DNA: TGCAGTGCTAGCCAGGGGGTGGATCAGCCCCAGCATTTT
CDR3 protein: CSASQGVDQPQHF
D gene: TRBD1
J gene: TRBJ1-5
clone size: NA
V gene: TRBV20-1

CDR3 DNA: TGTGCCAGCAGTAAAGGACTAGCGGGGGATACGCAGTATTTT
CDR3 protein: CASSKGLAGDTQYF
D gene: TRBD2
J gene: TRBJ2-3
clone size: NA
V gene: TRBV7-3

CDR3 DNA: TGTGCCAGCAGCTTAGCGCACGCGGGGGCGCCCGCAGGAGATACGCAGTATTTT
CDR3 protein: CASSLAHAGAPAGDTQYF
D gene: NA
J gene: TRBJ2-3
clone size: many
V gene: TRBV7-8

CDR3 DNA: TGTGCCAGCAGCTTAACGGGCAGGGCGGTAGAGACCCAGTACTTC
CDR3 protein: CASSLTGRAVETQYF
D gene: NA
J gene: TRBJ2-5
clone size: few
V gene: TRBV7-8

CDR3 DNA: TGTGCCAGCTCACCCTCTGCGGTAGCGGGGGGGCTCAATGAGCAGTTCTTC
CDR3 protein: CASSPSAVAGGLNEQFF
D gene: TRBD2
J gene: TRBJ2-1
clone size: NA
V gene: TRBV18

CDR3 DNA: TGTGCCAGCAGACGGGGACAGGGCTCCTACAATGAGCAGTTCTTC
CDR3 protein: CASRRGQGSYNEQFF
D gene: TRBD1
J gene: TRBJ2-1
clone size: many
V gene: TRBV7-9

CDR3 DNA: TGTGCCAGCAGTTTATACCCCTTATCTAGCGGGAGGGCCGACAATGAGCAGTTCTTC
CDR3 protein: CASSLYPLSSGRADNEQFF
D gene: TRBD2
J gene: TRBJ2-1
clone size: NA
V gene: TRBV28

CDR3 DNA: TGTGCCAGCAGCCTTCGTAGAATGGCCACAGATACGCAGTATTTT
CDR3 protein: CASSLRRMATDTQYF
D gene: NA
J gene: TRBJ2-3
clone size: NA
V gene: TRBV11-2

CDR3 DNA: TGTGCCAGCAGCTTAGATTTGTGGAGCGAGACCCAGTACTTC
CDR3 protein: CASSLDLWSETQYF
D gene: NA
J gene: TRBJ2-5
clone size: few
V gene: TRBV7-2

CDR3 DNA: TGTGCCAGCAGCTTAGGCGGACTAGCGGGAAATGGTGAGACCCAGTACTTC
CDR3 protein: CASSLGGLAGNGETQYF
D gene: TRBD2
J gene: TRBJ2-5
clone size: NA
V gene: TRBV7-2

CDR3 DNA: TGTGCCAGCAGCCTCAAGGGGCTAAACATTCAGTACTTC
CDR3 protein: CASSLKGLNIQYF
D gene: NA
J gene: TRBJ2-4
clone size: NA
V gene: TRBV12-3/TRBV12-4

CDR3 DNA: TGTGCCAGCAGCCTAGAAGGAAGCGGGGGGAGAGAGACCCAGTACTTC
CDR3 protein: CASSLEGSGGRETQYF
D gene: TRBD2
J gene: TRBJ2-5
clone size: many
V gene: TRBV3-1

CDR3 DNA: TGTGCCATCAGTGAAGGACAGGGAGGCCCCCATGAGCAGTTCTTC
CDR3 protein: CAISEGQGGPHEQFF
D gene: TRBD1
J gene: TRBJ2-1
clone size: few
V gene: TRBV10-3

CDR3 DNA: TGTGCCAGCAGCTTATTCCAGAACACCGGGGAGCTGTTTTTT
CDR3 protein: CASSLFQNTGELFF
D gene: NA
J gene: TRBJ2-2
clone size: NA
V gene: TRBV7-2

CDR3 DNA: TGTGCCAGCAGAAACCGACAGCTAGTTAATGAAAAACTGTTTTTT
CDR3 protein: CASRNRQLVNEKLFF
D gene: NA
J gene: TRBJ1-4
clone size: few
V gene: TRBV6-1

CDR3 DNA: TGCGCCAGCAGCTGGGCCGGGAGCGGGGGGTCCTACGAGCAGTACTTC
CDR3 protein: CASSWAGSGGSYEQYF
D gene: TRBD2
J gene: TRBJ2-7
clone size: NA
V gene: TRBV5-1

CDR3 DNA: TGCGCCAGCAGCCGCATCGGGACAGAGACTGAAGCTTTCTTT
CDR3 protein: CASSRIGTETEAFF
D gene: TRBD1
J gene: TRBJ1-1
clone size: few
V gene: TRBV4-3

CDR3 DNA: TGTGCCAGCAGTCAACCACGGTACGAGCAGTACTTC
CDR3 protein: CASSQPRYEQYF
D gene: NA
J gene: TRBJ2-7
clone size: NA
V gene: TRBV6-2/TRBV6-3

CDR3 DNA: TGTGCCACCACCTTATTGGGGGACAATGAGCAGTTCTTC
CDR3 protein: CATTLLGDNEQFF
D gene: NA
J gene: TRBJ2-1
clone size: few
V gene: TRBV10-3

CDR3 DNA: TGCAGTGCTCCCGACAGGGGTCTAAACTACGAGCAGTACTTC
CDR3 protein: CSAPDRGLNYEQYF
D gene: TRBD1
J gene: TRBJ2-7
clone size: NA
V gene: TRBV20-1